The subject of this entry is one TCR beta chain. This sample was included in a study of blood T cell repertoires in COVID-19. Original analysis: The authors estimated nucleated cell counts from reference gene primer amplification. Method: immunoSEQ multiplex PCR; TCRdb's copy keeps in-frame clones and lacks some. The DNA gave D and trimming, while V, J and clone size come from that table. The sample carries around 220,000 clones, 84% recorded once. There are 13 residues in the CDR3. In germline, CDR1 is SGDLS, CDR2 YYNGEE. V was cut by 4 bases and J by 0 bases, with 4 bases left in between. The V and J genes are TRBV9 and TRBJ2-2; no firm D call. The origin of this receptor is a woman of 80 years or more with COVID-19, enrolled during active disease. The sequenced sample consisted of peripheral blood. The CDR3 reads CASSLPNTGELFF. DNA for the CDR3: TGTGCCAGCAGCCTACCGAACACCGGGGAGCTGTTTTTT.